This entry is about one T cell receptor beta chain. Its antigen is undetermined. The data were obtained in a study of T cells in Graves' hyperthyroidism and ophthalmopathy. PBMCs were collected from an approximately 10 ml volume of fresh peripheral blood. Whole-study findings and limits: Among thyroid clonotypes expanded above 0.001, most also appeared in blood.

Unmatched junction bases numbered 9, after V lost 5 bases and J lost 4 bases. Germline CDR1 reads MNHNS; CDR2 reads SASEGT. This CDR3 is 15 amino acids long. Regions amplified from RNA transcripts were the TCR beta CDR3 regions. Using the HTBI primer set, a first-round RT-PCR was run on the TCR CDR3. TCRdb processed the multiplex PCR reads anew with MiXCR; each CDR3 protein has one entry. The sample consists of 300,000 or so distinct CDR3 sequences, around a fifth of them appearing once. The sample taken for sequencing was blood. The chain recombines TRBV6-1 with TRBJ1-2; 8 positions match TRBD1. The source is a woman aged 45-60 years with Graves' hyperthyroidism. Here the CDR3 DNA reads TGTGCCAGCAGTAAATCTTATGACAGGGGCTATGGCTACACCTTC. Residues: CASSKSYDRGYGYTF.